These 21 T cell receptor beta chains originate from one sample sequenced in a study of shared clonotypes between healthy human individuals. As defined, naive CD8 cells were CD45RO-negative and positively selected for CCR7, with terminally differentiated effector memory CD45RA+ cells excluded. TCRdb keeps only in-frame clones here, not all; method: immunoSEQ multiplex PCR. The repertoire holds 2 million to 2.5 million clones, with approximately 94% as singletons. The sequenced sample consisted of naive CD8+ T cells from PBMCs. The receptor source for this set is a man aged 18 to 29 in good health. Some clones in this sample may be carry-over from other donors' samples.

V is TRBV9 and J is TRBJ2-5, with 8 bases lining up with TRBD2. The CDR3 loop spans 15 amino acids. The V gene end was trimmed by 0 bases and the J gene end by 1 base; junction bases not matched to a gene: 2. In germline, CDR1 is SGDLS, CDR2 YYNGEE. The CDR3 is CASSVAGGSQETQYF. In DNA, the CDR3 is TGTGCCAGCAGCGTAGCGGGAGGGTCCCAAGAGACCCAGTACTTC.

Regarding this clone: Other DNA sequences in this specimen translate into the identical CDR3. V and J are TRBV28 and TRBJ2-7; maybe TRBD2 (6 bases). V was pared by 0 bases and J by 3 bases, with 9 bases between. CDR3 length equals 14 residues. Per germline, CDR1 MDHEN and CDR2 SYDVKM. The chain's CDR3 is CASSLWGGDYEQYF. Here the CDR3 DNA reads TGTGCCAGCAGTTTATGGGGCGGGGACTACGAGCAGTACTTC.

This chain links TRBV7-9 with TRBJ2-7; a possible D gene is TRBD1 (6 bases). The V and J ends lost 5 bases and 0 bases respectively, with 14 bases between them. Germline V gene lookup returns CDR1 SEHNR and CDR2 FQNEAQ (reference sequence). CDR3 length: 15 residues. CDR3 in amino acids: CASSLTTDSSYEQYF. CDR3 DNA sequence: TGTGCCAGCAGCCTGACCACGGACAGCTCCTACGAGCAGTACTTC.

The V and J genes are TRBV4-1 and TRBJ2-7; 7 bases agree with TRBD2. Germline values: CDR1 MGHRA, CDR2 YSYEKL. The CDR3 loop spans 15 amino acids. V was clipped by 1 base and J by 6 bases; unmatched bases: 9. Here the CDR3 reads CASSQVLAARPEQYF. The CDR3 region has the DNA TGCGCCAGCAGCCAAGTTCTAGCGGCCCGACCCGAGCAGTACTTC.

The V call is TRBV28, the J call TRBJ2-2; 8 bases align to TRBD1. Germline V gene data show CDR1 as MDHEN and CDR2 as SYDVKM. J was trimmed by 3 bases and V by 3 bases; bases with no gene match: 6. The CDR3 sequence is 16 residues long. The CDR3 region is CASSLAQGAHTGELFF. CDR3 nucleotides: TGTGCCAGCAGTTTGGCCCAGGGGGCGCACACCGGGGAGCTGTTTTTT.

The V gene is TRBV5-8, the J gene TRBJ2-7, with a tentative D call TRBD1 (5 bases). The CDR3 has 15 amino acids. Germline CDR1 SGHTS, CDR2 YDEGEE. Trimming cost V 6 bases and J 2 bases, with 18 bases left between them. CDR3 DNA sequence: TGTGCCAGCACCAGCCGAAGCAGGGCCCCCTACGAGCAGTACTTC. Translating it yields CASTSRSRAPYEQYF.

This clone occurred a few times. The same CDR3 can be traced to other DNA sequences in this sample. The rearrangement joins TRBV5-1 to TRBJ2-2; D is uncertain. The V gene lost 0 bases and the J gene lost 4 bases, with 4 bases spanning the gap. Germline CDR1 SGHRS, CDR2 YFSETQ. This CDR3 is 13 amino acids long. The DNA for the CDR3 is TGCGCCAGCAGCTTGGAAGGCACCGGGGAGCTGTTTTTT. Translation: CASSLEGTGELFF. The variable domain in full, completed from reference TRBV5-1 and TRBJ2-2, reads KAGVTQTPRYLIKTRGQQVTLSCSPISGHRSVSWYQQTPGQGLQFLFEYFSETQRNKGNFPGRFSGRQFSNSRSEMNVSTLELGDSALYLCASSLEGTGELFFGEGSRLTVL.

This chain connects TRBV11-2 to TRBJ2-1; D is perhaps TRBD2 (5 bases). CDR3 length: 17 residues. Trimming took 1 base from V and 4 from J, leaving 17 bases between them. The germline gives CDR1 SGHAT, CDR2 FQNNGV. This chain's CDR3 is CASSLASHPALYNEQFF. Written as DNA, the CDR3 is TGTGCCAGCAGCTTAGCTAGCCACCCTGCCCTTTACAATGAGCAGTTCTTC.

CDR3 DNA: TGCAGCGCCGCAGGGGGGCTAGCGGGAGAGGACACAGATACGCAGTATTTT. This translates into CSAAGGLAGEDTDTQYF. The chain recombines TRBV29-1 with TRBJ2-3, with 10 nucleotides matching TRBD2. The ends lost 7 bases at V and 2 bases at J; junction bases unmatched: 15. The CDR3 runs 17 residues. From germline, CDR1 is SQVTM and CDR2 ANQGSEA.

The CDR3 here is CASSYRDTTWGAEAFF. The CDR3 nucleotides are TGTGCCAGTTCGTACCGGGACACAACGTGGGGCGCTGAAGCTTTCTTT. The chain recombines TRBV19 with TRBJ1-1, with a tentative D call TRBD1 (6 bases). This CDR3 is built from 16 residues. Germline loops: CDR1 LNHDA, CDR2 SQIVND (reference sequence). Trimming took 8 bases from V and 6 from J, leaving 25 bases between them.

In this sample, this clone turned up a few times. The rearrangement links TRBV19 to TRBJ2-2; D is uncertain. CDR1 and CDR2 from the germline V gene are LNHDA and SQIVND (reference sequence). This CDR3 comprises 14 residues. V dropped 6 bases and J dropped 8 bases, with 16 bases sitting between them. The CDR3 nucleotides read TGTGCCAGTAGCCCCCGCGTCGATCCTGGGGAGCTGTTTTTT. It specifies CASSPRVDPGELFF.

CDR3 loop: CAISDPGTGEGGYTF. The CDR3 bases are TGTGCCATCAGTGACCCAGGGACAGGGGAAGGTGGCTACACCTTC. J is TRBJ1-2 and V is TRBV10-3; 10 nucleotides match TRBD1. Germline CDR1 reads ENHRY; CDR2 reads SYGVKD. The CDR3 consists of 15 residues. With V trimmed by 3 bases and J by 7 bases, 8 bases remained unmatched.

The chain uses TRBV4-3 and TRBJ2-1, with 11 bases identical to TRBD2. Germline-derived CDR1 and CDR2 are LGHNA and YSLEER. Trimming cost V 1 base and J 7 bases; bases outside gene matches: 9. The CDR3 runs to 17 residues. The CDR3, as DNA: TGCGCCAGCAGCCAAGGGTCTAGCGGGAGGAATTGGAATGAGCAGTTCTTC. This sequence encodes CASSQGSSGRNWNEQFF.

The chain links TRBV13 to TRBJ2-7, with 8 bases that match TRBD2. Germline lookup yields CDR1 PRHDT and CDR2 FYEKMQ (reference sequence). The CDR3 has 17 residues. Trimming cost V 7 bases and J 6 bases; bases outside gene matches: 20. Written as DNA, the CDR3 is TGTGCCAGCACGAGCGCAGCGGGAGATTATAGGGGCGTCGAGCAGTACTTC. Translating gives CASTSAAGDYRGVEQYF. Drawing the rest from reference TRBV13 and TRBJ2-7, the complete variable domain is AAGVIQSPRHLIKEKRETATLKCYPIPRHDTVYWYQQGPGQDPQFLISFYEKMQSDKGSIPDRFSAQQFSDYHSELNMSSLELGDSALYFCASTSAAGDYRGVEQYFGPGTRLTVT.

On this clone itself: The sample has other DNA sequences that encode this CDR3 too. The chain carries TRBV2 and TRBJ2-3; the D is unclear. The length of the CDR3 is 12 residues. Germline CDR1 and CDR2: SNHLY and FYNNEI. The V end was cut by 1 base, the J end by 6 bases, with 5 bases between. CDR3 nucleotides: TGTGCCAGCAGTGAAGTGACGGATACGCAGTATTTT. As protein: CASSEVTDTQYF.

V is TRBV27 and J is TRBJ2-1; either TRBD1 or TRBD2 may supply D (5 bases each). V was trimmed by 8 bases and J by 5 bases, leaving 13 bases between them. Germline-derived CDR1 and CDR2 are MNHEY and SMNVEV (reference sequence). The CDR3 totals 13 residues. CDR3 nucleotides: TGTGCCAGCTGCGGCAGGGAGAACAATGAGCAGTTCTTC. Translating it yields CASCGRENNEQFF.

In this sample, this clone turned up once. The chain couples TRBV9 to TRBJ2-3, with unresolved D. V lost 4 bases and J lost 0, with 9 bases in between. Germline CDR1 reads SGDLS; CDR2 reads YYNGEE. The CDR3 runs to 14 residues. The CDR3 DNA reads as TGTGCCAGCAGCCCCCAGCTTAGCACAGATACGCAGTATTTT. Translated, it gives CASSPQLSTDTQYF.

Here the CDR3 reads CASSIRLLYEQYF. The DNA for the CDR3 is TGTGCCAGTAGTATTCGGCTTCTTTACGAGCAGTACTTC. The J gene is TRBJ2-7, the V gene TRBV19; D is uncertain. V was pared by 3 bases and J by 4 bases, with 10 bases between. This CDR3 spans 13 amino acids. The germline V gene encodes CDR1 LNHDA and CDR2 SQIVND (reference sequence).

On this clone: The identical CDR3 is also encoded by other nucleotide sequences in the sample. The rearrangement uses TRBV5-1 and TRBJ2-1; TRBD2 matches at 7 bases. The CDR3 covers 13 residues. V shed 3 bases, J shed 4 bases, and the junction held 1 base outside the gene matches. Germline assignment: CDR1 SGHRS and CDR2 YFSETQ. The CDR3 DNA reads TGCGCCAGCAGCTCGGGAGGATACAATGAGCAGTTCTTC. Translation gives CASSSGGYNEQFF.

This chain uses TRBV6-5 with TRBJ2-3, with TRBD2 matching 13 bases. Germline V gene data show CDR1 as MNHEY and CDR2 as SVGAGI. J was trimmed by 5 bases and V by 5 bases; bases with no gene match: 4. The CDR3 contains 15 residues. CDR3 nucleotides: TGTGCCAGCAGTCCCCGGACTAGCGGGAGAGATACGCAGTATTTT. As protein: CASSPRTSGRDTQYF.

With regard to this clone: This CDR3 is also generated by other DNA sequences in the sample. The chain combines TRBV27 with TRBJ2-5; D ambiguous. CDR3 length: 13 residues. Germline V CDR1 and CDR2: MNHEY, SMNVEV (reference sequence). The V gene lost 2 bases and the J gene lost 7 bases, with 11 bases spanning the gap. CDR3 sequence reads: CASSLGVLGTQYF. DNA for the CDR3: TGTGCCAGCAGTTTAGGGGTCCTAGGGACCCAGTACTTC.